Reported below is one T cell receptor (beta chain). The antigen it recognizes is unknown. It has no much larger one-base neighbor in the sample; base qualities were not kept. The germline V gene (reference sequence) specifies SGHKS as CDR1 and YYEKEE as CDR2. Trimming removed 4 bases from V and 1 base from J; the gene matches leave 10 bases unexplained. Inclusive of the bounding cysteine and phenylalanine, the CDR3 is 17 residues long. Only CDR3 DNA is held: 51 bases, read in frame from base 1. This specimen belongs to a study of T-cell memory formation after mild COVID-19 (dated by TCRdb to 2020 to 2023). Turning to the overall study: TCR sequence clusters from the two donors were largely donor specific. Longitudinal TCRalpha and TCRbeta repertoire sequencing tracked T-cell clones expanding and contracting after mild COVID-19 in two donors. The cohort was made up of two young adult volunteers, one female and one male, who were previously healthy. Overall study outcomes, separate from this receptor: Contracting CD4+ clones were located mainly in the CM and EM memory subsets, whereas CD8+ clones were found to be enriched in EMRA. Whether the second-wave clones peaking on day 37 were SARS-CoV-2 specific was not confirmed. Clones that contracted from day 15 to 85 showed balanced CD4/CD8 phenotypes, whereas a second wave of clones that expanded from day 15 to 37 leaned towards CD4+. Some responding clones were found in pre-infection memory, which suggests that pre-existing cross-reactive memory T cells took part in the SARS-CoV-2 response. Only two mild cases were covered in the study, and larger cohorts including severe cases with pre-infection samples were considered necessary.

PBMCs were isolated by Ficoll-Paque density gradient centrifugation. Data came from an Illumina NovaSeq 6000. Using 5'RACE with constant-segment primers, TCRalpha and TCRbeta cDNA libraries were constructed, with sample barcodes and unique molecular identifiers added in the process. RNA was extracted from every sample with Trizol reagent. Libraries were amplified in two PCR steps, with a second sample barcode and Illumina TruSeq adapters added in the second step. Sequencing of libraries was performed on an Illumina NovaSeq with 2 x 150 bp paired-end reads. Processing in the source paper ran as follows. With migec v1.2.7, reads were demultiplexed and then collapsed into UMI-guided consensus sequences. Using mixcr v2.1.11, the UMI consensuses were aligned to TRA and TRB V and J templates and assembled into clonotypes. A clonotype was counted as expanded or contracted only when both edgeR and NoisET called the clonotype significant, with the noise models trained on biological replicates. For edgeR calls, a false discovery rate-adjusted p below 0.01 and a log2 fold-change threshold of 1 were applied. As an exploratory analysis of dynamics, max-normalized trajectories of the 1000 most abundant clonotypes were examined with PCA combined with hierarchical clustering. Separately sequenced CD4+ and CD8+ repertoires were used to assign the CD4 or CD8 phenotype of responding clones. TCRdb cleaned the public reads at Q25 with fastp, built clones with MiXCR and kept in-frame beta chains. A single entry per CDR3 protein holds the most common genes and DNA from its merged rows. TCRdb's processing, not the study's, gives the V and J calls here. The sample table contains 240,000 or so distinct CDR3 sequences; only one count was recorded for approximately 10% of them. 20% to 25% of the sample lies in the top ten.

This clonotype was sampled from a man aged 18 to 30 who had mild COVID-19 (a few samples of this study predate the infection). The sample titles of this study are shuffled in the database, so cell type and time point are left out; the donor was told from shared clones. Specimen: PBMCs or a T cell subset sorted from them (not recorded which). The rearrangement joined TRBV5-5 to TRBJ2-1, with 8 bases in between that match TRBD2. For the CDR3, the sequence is CASSPEGSGASYNEQFF. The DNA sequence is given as TGTGCCAGCAGCCCCGAGGGTAGCGGGGCTTCCTACAATGAGCAGTTCTTC. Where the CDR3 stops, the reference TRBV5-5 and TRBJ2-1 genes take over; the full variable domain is DAGVTQSPTHLIKTRGQQVTLRCSPISGHKSVSWYQQVLGQGPQFIFQYYEKEERGRGNFPDRFSARQFPNYSSELNVNALLLGDSALYLCASSPEGSGASYNEQFFGPGTRLTVL.